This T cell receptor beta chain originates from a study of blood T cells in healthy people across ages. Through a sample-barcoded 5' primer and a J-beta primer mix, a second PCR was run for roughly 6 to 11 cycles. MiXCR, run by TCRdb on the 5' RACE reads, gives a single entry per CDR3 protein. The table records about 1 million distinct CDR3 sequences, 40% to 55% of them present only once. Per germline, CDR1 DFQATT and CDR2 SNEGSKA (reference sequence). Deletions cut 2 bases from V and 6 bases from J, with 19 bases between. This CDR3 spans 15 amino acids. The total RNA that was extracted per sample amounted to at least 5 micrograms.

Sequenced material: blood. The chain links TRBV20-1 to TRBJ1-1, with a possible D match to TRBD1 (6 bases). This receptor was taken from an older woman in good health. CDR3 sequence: CSARTPGGAWAEAFF. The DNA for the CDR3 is TGCAGTGCTAGAACCCCCGGGGGGGCTTGGGCTGAAGCTTTCTTT.